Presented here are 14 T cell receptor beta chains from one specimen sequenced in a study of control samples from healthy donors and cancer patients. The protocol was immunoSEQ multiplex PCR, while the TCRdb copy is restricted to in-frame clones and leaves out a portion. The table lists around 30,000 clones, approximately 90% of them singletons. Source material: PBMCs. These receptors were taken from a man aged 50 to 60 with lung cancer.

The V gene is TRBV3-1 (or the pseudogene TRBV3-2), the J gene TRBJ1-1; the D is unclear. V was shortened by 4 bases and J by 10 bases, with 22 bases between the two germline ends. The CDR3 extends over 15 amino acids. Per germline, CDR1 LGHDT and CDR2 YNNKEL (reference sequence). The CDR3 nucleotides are TGTGCCAGCAGCCTCGACACTACTTCGAGCGGCCGAGCTTTCTTT. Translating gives CASSLDTTSSGRAFF.

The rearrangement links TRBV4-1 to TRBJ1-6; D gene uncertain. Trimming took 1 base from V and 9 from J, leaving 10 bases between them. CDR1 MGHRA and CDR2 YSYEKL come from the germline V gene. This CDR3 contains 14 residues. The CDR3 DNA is TGCGCCAGCAGCCAAGCCCCAGAAGGTTCACCCCTCCACTTT. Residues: CASSQAPEGSPLHF.

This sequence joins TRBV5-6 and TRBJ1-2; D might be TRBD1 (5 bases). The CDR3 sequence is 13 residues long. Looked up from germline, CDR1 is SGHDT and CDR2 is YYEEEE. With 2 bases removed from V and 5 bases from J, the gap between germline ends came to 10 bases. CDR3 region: CASSFIQEYGYTF. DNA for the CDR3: TGTGCCAGCAGCTTCATACAGGAATATGGCTACACCTTC.

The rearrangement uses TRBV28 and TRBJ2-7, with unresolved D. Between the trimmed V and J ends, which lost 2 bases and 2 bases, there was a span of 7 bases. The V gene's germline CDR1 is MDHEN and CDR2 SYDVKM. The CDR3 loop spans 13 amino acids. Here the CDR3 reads CASSLQPTYEQYF. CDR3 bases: TGTGCCAGCAGTTTACAACCAACCTACGAGCAGTACTTC. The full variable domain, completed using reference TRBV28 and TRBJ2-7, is DVKVTQSSRYLVKRTGEKVFLECVQDMDHENMFWYRQDPGLGLRLIYFSYDVKMKEKGDIPEGYSVSREKKERFSLILESASTNQTSMYLCASSLQPTYEQYFGPGTRLTVT.

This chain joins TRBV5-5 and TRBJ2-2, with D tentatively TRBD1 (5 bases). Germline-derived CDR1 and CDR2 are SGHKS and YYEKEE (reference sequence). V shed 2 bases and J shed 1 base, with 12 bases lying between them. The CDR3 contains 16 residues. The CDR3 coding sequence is TGTGCCAGCAGCTTCTCCAACAGGATGAACACCGGGGAGCTGTTTTTT. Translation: CASSFSNRMNTGELFF.

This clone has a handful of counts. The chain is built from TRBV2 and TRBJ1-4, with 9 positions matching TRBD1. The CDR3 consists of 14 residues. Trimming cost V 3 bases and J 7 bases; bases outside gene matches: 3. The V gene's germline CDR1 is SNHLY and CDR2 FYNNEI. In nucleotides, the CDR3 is TGTGCCAGCAGTGAGGGACAGGGTTTTGAAAAACTGTTTTTT. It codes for CASSEGQGFEKLFF.

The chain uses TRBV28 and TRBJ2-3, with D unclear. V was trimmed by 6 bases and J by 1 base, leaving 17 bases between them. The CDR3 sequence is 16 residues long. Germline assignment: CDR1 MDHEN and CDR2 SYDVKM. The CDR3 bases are TGTGCCAGCAGACCCAGCAGATCCCCCGGCACAGATACGCAGTATTTT. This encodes CASRPSRSPGTDTQYF.

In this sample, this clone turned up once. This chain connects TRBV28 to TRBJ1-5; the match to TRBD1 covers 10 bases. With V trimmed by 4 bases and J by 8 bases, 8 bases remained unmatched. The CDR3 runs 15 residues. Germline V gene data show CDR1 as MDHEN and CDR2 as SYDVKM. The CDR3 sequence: CASSSPTGGREPQHF. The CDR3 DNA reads TGTGCCAGCAGTTCCCCGACAGGGGGCAGGGAGCCCCAGCATTTT. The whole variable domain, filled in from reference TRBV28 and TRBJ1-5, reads DVKVTQSSRYLVKRTGEKVFLECVQDMDHENMFWYRQDPGLGLRLIYFSYDVKMKEKGDIPEGYSVSREKKERFSLILESASTNQTSMYLCASSSPTGGREPQHFGDGTRLSIL.

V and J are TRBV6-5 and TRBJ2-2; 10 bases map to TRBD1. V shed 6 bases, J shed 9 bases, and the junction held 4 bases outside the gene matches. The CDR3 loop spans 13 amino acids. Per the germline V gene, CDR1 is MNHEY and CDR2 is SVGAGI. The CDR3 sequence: CASRGTGDRELFF. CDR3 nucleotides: TGTGCCAGCAGGGGGACAGGGGATCGGGAGCTGTTTTTT.

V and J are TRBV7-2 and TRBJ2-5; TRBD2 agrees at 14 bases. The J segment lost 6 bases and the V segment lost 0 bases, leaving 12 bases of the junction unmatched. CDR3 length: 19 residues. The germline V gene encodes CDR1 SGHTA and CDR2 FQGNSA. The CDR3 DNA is TGTGCCAGCAGCTTAGCTTGGGAGACTAGCGGGGGGGCCGTAAAGACCCAGTACTTC. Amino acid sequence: CASSLAWETSGGAVKTQYF.

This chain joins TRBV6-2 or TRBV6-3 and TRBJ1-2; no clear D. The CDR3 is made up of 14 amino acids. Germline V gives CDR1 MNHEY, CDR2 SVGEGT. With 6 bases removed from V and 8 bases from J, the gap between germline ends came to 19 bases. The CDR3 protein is CASSLRTAAGGYTF. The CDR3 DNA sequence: TGTGCCAGCAGCTTAAGGACTGCAGCAGGCGGCTACACCTTC.

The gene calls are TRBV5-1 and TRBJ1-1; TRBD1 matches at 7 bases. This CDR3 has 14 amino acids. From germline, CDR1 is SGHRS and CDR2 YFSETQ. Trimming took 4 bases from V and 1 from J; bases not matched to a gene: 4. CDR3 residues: CASSAGTANTEAFF. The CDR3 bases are TGCGCCAGCAGCGCCGGGACAGCGAACACTGAAGCTTTCTTT.

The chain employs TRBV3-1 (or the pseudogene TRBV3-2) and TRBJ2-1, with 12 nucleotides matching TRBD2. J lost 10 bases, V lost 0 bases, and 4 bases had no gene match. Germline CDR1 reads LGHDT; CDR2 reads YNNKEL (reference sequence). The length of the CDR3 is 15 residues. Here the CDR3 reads CASSQEGLAGGEQFF. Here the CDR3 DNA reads TGTGCCAGCAGCCAAGAGGGACTAGCGGGTGGGGAGCAGTTCTTC.

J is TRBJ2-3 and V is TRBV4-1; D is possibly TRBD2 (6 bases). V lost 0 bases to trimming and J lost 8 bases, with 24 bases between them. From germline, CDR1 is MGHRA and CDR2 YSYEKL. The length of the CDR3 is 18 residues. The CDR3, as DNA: TGCGCCAGCAGCCAAGAAAGGCTACAAGCGGGCTCACGCGGTACGCAGTATTTT. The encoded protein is CASSQERLQAGSRGTQYF.